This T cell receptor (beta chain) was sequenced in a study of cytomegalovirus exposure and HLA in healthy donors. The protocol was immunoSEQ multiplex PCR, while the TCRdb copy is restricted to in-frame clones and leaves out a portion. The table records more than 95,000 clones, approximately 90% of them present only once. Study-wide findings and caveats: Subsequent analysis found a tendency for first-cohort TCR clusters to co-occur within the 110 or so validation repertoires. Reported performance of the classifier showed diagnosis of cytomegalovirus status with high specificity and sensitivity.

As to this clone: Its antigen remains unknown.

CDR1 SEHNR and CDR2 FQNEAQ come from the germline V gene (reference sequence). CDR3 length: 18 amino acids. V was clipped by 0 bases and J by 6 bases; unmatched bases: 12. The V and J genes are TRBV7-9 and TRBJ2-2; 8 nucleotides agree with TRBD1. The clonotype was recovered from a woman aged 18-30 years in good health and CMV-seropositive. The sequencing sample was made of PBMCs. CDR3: CASSLARGQGPSSGELFF. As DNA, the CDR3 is TGTGCCAGCAGCTTAGCCAGGGGGCAGGGGCCCTCGTCCGGGGAGCTGTTTTTT.